This TCR beta chain was observed in a study of Tregs in tolerant kidney transplant recipients. TCRdb's table, derived via immunoSEQ multiplex PCR, lists solely in-frame clones and lacks some. Seen here are about 94,000 clones, over 85% observed once, and the top ten hold 0.46%. Germline CDR1 and CDR2: SEHNR and FQNEAQ (reference sequence). V lost 3 bases and J lost 5, with 14 bases in between. The length of the CDR3 is 14 residues. This chain uses TRBV7-9 with TRBJ2-7; possible D gene TRBD1, 5 bases. The sequences come from CD4+ T cells from blood, collected before the transplant. The receptor comes from a human donor who received a combined kidney and bone marrow transplant. The CDR3 coding sequence is TGTGCCAGCAGCTTTGACAGTGGCTACGACGAGCAGTACTTC. Translation: CASSFDSGYDEQYF.